Listed below are T cell receptor beta chains from one sample, sequenced in a study of a mutant IDH1 vaccine in newly diagnosed glioma. Clones were read by immunoSEQ multiplex PCR, and TCRdb kept only the in-frame ones, dropping some. The sample consists of under 45,000 clones, 65% to 80% of them appearing once. For these TCRs, the target antigens are not known. Sequences were derived from PBMCs, sampled from a glioma patient whose treatment included an IDH1 peptide vaccine. The receptors derive from a man aged 50-60 years with glioma. CDR3s include the opening cysteine and the closing phenylalanine or tryptophan. Each record gives: V gene, CDR3 protein.

V gene: TRBV4-3
CDR3 protein: CASSLDRDVNYGYTF

V gene: TRBV7-8
CDR3 protein: CASSTKVQPQHF

V gene: TRBV9
CDR3 protein: CASSKTRQAEGYTF

V gene: TRBV30
CDR3 protein: CAWTPANYGYTF

V gene: TRBV30
CDR3 protein: CAWSVLGRQNGYTF

V gene: TRBV18
CDR3 protein: CASSDDRGRYEQYF

V gene: TRBV7-9
CDR3 protein: CASSLGTGRDEQFF

V gene: TRBV5-4
CDR3 protein: CASSLKGIRNTEAFF

V gene: TRBV15
CDR3 protein: CATSRGWEHQPQHF

V gene: TRBV30
CDR3 protein: CAWSNQANTEAFF

V gene: TRBV4-2
CDR3 protein: CASSQGERGNEQFF

V gene: TRBV10-3
CDR3 protein: CAISDGRGGSQPQHF

V gene: TRBV30
CDR3 protein: CAWSRQGNTEAFF

V gene: TRBV7-8
CDR3 protein: CASQSLTGELFF

V gene: TRBV27
CDR3 protein: CASSTPPGEQYF

V gene: TRBV9
CDR3 protein: CASSPTGGAGEQYF

V gene: TRBV6-1
CDR3 protein: CASSGRQGRGYEQYF

V gene: TRBV10-3
CDR3 protein: CAISVGQENQPQHF

V gene: TRBV10-3
CDR3 protein: CAITDGDNYGYTF

V gene: TRBV10-1
CDR3 protein: CASSLTGGVLQRQETQYF

V gene: TRBV6-1
CDR3 protein: CASSERVDRVNEKLFF

V gene: TRBV5-1
CDR3 protein: CASTFTRDTEAFF

V gene: TRBV6-1
CDR3 protein: CASSEARAGSPLHF

V gene: TRBV11-3
CDR3 protein: CASSPGSGVLDTQYF

V gene: TRBV6-6
CDR3 protein: CASILNPGYPIYEQYF

V gene: TRBV7-2
CDR3 protein: CASTRDMGTEAFF

V gene: TRBV6-6
CDR3 protein: CASSNKEAFF

V gene: TRBV18
CDR3 protein: CASSPGGPYTEAFF

V gene: TRBV6-4
CDR3 protein: CASSSLDGGNEQFF

V gene: TRBV29-1
CDR3 protein: CSVSSSGNSPLHF

V gene: TRBV6-1
CDR3 protein: CASSEGLPGPGQPQHF

V gene: TRBV6-5
CDR3 protein: CASSPDTMYGYTF

V gene: TRBV18
CDR3 protein: CASSQQQETQYF

V gene: TRBV5-4
CDR3 protein: CASSKPTSTGTEAFF

V gene: TRBV5-4
CDR3 protein: CASSVGGAYDTEAFF

V gene: TRBV12-5
CDR3 protein: CASGLSGNTEAFF

V gene: TRBV27
CDR3 protein: CASSFSTGTMDTQYF

V gene: TRBV5-1
CDR3 protein: CASSYAPGQGGRGYTF

V gene: TRBV15
CDR3 protein: CATSSAKRGATEAFF

V gene: TRBV19
CDR3 protein: CASSPRQGRSQPQHF

V gene: TRBV5-1
CDR3 protein: CASSSAPGTDYEQYF

V gene: TRBV6-1
CDR3 protein: CASDEPYNSPLHF

V gene: TRBV19
CDR3 protein: CASSIESANQPQHF

V gene: TRBV6-1
CDR3 protein: CASSEAHRHEFSGWQYF

V gene: TRBV30
CDR3 protein: CAWNFRGGAAETQYF

V gene: TRBV5-4
CDR3 protein: CASSGNTGGEQYF

V gene: TRBV19
CDR3 protein: CASRFRDFRDTQYF

V gene: TRBV27
CDR3 protein: CASSSSGDTEAFF

V gene: TRBV7-2
CDR3 protein: CASSLSGTGNTEAFF

V gene: TRBV5-1
CDR3 protein: CASSSEGHGIGEQFF

V gene: TRBV19
CDR3 protein: CASSIQGVHTEAFF

V gene: TRBV30
CDR3 protein: CAWTLNTEAFF

V gene: TRBV10-3
CDR3 protein: CAISGPSTGAYEQYF

V gene: TRBV20-1
CDR3 protein: CSARGGTEAFF

V gene: TRBV5-1
CDR3 protein: CASSGDLSSYEQYF

V gene: TRBV9
CDR3 protein: CASSVKGNTEAFF

V gene: TRBV9
CDR3 protein: CASIGESGGYTF

V gene: TRBV27
CDR3 protein: CASSYRGNSGNTIYF